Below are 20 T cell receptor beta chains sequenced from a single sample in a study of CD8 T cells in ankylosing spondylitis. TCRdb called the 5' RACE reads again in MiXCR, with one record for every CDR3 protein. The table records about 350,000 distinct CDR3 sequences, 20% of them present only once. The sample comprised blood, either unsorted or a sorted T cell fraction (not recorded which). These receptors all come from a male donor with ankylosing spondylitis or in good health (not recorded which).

CDR3: CASSFTIRGETQYF. In DNA, the CDR3 is TGTGCCAGCAGTTTCACCATCCGGGGAGAGACCCAGTACTTC. The genes are TRBV12-3 or TRBV12-4 and TRBJ2-5; possible D gene TRBD2, 5 bases. The length of the CDR3 is 14 residues. Trimming stripped 3 bases from V and 4 bases from J, with 12 bases between.

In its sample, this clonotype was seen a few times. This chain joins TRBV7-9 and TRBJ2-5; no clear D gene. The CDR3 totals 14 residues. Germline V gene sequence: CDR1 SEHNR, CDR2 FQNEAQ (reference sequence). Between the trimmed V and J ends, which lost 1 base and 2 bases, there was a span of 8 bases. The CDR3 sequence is CASSLGSLQETQYF. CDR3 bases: TGTGCCAGCAGCTTAGGCAGCCTACAAGAGACCCAGTACTTC.

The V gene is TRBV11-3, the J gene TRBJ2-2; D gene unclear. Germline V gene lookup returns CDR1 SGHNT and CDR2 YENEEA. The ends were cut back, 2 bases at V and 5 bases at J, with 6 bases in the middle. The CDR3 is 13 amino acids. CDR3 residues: CASSLFETGELFF. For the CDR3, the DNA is TGTGCCAGCAGCTTATTCGAGACCGGGGAGCTGTTTTTT.

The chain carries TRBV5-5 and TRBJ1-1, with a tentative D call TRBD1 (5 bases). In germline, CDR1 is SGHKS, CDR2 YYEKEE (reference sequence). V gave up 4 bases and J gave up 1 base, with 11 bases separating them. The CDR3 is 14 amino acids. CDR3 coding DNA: TGTGCCAGCAGCGCGGGGACGTGGAACACTGAAGCTTTCTTT. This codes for CASSAGTWNTEAFF.

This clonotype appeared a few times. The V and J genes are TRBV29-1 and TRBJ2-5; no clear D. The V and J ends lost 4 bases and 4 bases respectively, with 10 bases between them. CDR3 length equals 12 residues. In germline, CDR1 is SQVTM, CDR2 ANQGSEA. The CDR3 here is CSVGGLGETQYF. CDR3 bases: TGCAGCGTTGGTGGCTTGGGAGAGACCCAGTACTTC.

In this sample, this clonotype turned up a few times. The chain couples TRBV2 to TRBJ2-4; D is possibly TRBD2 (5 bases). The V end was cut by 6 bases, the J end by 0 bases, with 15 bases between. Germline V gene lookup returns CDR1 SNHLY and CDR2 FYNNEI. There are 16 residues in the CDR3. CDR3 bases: TGTGCCAGCAGCGAGGACGGACTTCTAGCCAAAAACATTCAGTACTTC. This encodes CASSEDGLLAKNIQYF.

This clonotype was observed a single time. CDR3 sequence (DNA): TGTGCCAGCAGTGCGGGACCGCATACTAACTATGGCTACACCTTC. Residues: CASSAGPHTNYGYTF. The chain uses TRBV6-4 and TRBJ1-2, with D perhaps TRBD1 (5 bases). Looked up from germline, CDR1 is MRHNA and CDR2 is SNTAGT. Between the trimmed V and J ends, which lost 4 bases and 0 bases, there was a span of 12 bases. The CDR3 consists of 15 residues.

The CDR3 nucleotides read TGTACCATCAGCCATGGACTAGCGGGGGCGAGACCCTACAATGAGCAGTTCTTC. Translating gives CTISHGLAGARPYNEQFF. V and J are TRBV3-1 and TRBJ2-1; 13 bases agree with TRBD2. Germline V gene sequence: CDR1 LGHDT, CDR2 YNNKEL (reference sequence). This CDR3 region has 18 residues.

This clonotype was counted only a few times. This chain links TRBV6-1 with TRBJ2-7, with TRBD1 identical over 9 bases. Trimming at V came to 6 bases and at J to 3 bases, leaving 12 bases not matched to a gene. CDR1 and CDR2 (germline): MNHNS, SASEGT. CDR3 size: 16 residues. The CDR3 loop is CASRQDRGGDVYEQYF. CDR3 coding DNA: TGTGCCAGCAGGCAAGACAGGGGGGGGGATGTCTACGAGCAGTACTTC.

The CDR3 loop is CAIGRPADEQFF. The DNA for the CDR3 is TGTGCCATCGGTCGGCCGGCCGATGAGCAGTTCTTC. This rearrangement joins TRBV10-3 to TRBJ2-1; no clear D. Looked up from germline, CDR1 is ENHRY and CDR2 is SYGVKD. Between the trimmed V and J ends, which lost 8 bases and 8 bases, there was a span of 13 bases. This CDR3 region has 12 residues.

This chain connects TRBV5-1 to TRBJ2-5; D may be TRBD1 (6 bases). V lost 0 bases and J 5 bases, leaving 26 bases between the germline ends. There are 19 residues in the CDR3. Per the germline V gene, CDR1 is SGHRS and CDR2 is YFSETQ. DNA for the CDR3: TGCGCCAGCAGCTTGGACCCAACAGGGATTCGGACCATTGACGAGACCCAGTACTTC. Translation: CASSLDPTGIRTIDETQYF.

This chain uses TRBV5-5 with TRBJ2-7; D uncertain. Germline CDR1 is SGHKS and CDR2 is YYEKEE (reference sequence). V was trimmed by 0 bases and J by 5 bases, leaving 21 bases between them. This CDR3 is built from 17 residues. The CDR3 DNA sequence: TGTGCCAGCAGCTTGGACGAGCCAGCCGGATCTGGTAACGAGCAGTACTTC. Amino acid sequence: CASSLDEPAGSGNEQYF.

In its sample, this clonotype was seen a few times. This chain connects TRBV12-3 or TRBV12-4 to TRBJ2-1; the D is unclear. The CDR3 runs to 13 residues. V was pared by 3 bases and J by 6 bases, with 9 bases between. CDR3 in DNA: TGTGCCAGCAGTTTCCTCCCCGTCAATGAGCAGTTCTTC. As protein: CASSFLPVNEQFF.

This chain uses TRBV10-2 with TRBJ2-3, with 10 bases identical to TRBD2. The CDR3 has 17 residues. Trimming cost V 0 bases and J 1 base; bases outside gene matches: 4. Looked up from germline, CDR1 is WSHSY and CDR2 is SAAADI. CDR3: CASSESIAGGRTDTQYF. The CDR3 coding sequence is TGCGCCAGCAGTGAGTCGATAGCGGGGGGCCGCACAGATACGCAGTATTTT.

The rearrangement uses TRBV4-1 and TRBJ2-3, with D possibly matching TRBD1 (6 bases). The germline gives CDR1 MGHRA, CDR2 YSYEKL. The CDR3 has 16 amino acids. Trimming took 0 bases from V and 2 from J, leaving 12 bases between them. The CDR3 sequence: CASSQESWTVTDTQYF. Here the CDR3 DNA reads TGCGCCAGCAGCCAAGAGTCTTGGACAGTCACAGATACGCAGTATTTT.

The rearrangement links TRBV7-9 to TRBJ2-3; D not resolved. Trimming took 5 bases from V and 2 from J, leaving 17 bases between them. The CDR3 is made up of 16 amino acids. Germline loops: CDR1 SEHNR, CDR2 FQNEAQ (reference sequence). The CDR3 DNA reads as TGTGCCAGCAGCCAACCGTCCATCCATTTCACAGATACGCAGTATTTT. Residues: CASSQPSIHFTDTQYF.

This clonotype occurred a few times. The CDR3 here is CASSPWTGIIAKNIQYF. Here the CDR3 DNA reads TGCGCCAGCAGCCCCTGGACAGGGATTATAGCCAAAAACATTCAGTACTTC. The chain has TRBV5-1 and TRBJ2-4, with TRBD1 matching over 8 bases. This CDR3 is 17 amino acids long. V was clipped by 4 bases and J by 0 bases; unmatched bases: 9. Looked up from germline, CDR1 is SGHRS and CDR2 is YFSETQ.

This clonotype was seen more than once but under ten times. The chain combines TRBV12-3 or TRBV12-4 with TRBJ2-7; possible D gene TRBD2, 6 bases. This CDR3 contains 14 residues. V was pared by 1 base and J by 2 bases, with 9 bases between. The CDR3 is CASSLGGAAYEQYF. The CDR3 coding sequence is TGTGCCAGCAGTTTAGGCGGGGCTGCCTACGAGCAGTACTTC.

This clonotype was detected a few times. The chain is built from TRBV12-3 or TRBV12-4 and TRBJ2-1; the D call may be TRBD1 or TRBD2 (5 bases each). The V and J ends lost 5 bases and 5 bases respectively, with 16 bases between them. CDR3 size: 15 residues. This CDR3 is CASSPTGRGNNEQFF. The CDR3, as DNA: TGTGCCAGCAGTCCCACGGGACGCGGCAACAATGAGCAGTTCTTC.

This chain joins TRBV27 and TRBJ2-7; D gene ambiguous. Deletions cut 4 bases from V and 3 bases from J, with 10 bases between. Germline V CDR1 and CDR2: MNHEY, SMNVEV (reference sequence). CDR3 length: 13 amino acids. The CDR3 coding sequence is TGTGCCAGCAGTTCACACCTAAACTACGAGCAGTACTTC. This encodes CASSSHLNYEQYF.